This TCR beta chain is drawn from a study of shared clonotypes between healthy human individuals. Study results and caveats: Naive subsets tended to show greater estimated richness than memory subsets. What rarefaction showed was incomplete sorted-subset sequencing despite large depth.

Germline CDR1 MGHRA, CDR2 YSYEKL. Trimming cost V 1 base and J 2 bases, with 14 bases left between them. This CDR3 is 16 amino acids long. An even split of each subset's genomic DNA across several immunoSEQ plates was performed. In the original processing: Junction-only immunoSEQ data arrived without quality scores, meaning filtering differed. Generated by immunoSEQ multiplex PCR, the TCRdb table keeps only in-frame clones and is missing some. Clonal size and the V and J genes are those of that table, whereas D and trimming came from the DNA. The profile shows about a million clones, approximately 72% of them singletons. Only a few counts were recorded for this clone. Antigen specificity is unknown.

Sequencing was carried out using memory CD4+ T cells sorted from blood. Stated subset: CD45RA-negative fraction. The chain links TRBV4-1 to TRBJ1-2; perhaps TRBD1 as D (5 bases). This sequence originates from a man between 18 and 35 years old in good health. CDR3 region: CASSQVPQGYNYGYTF. CDR3 in DNA: TGCGCCAGCAGCCAAGTCCCTCAGGGCTACAACTATGGCTACACCTTC.